This T cell receptor (beta chain) stems from a study of blood T cell repertoires in COVID-19. Study-level background: COVID-19 samples from acute and convalescent phases originated in the United States, Italy and Spain. In each case, the material was cDNA or gDNA derived from T cells, B-cell-depleted T cells, or PBMCs.

Germline V gives CDR1 DFQATT, CDR2 SNEGSKA (reference sequence). Trimming took 3 bases from V and 1 from J, leaving 13 bases between them. CDR3 length: 14 residues. As processed by the authors: Estimated nucleated cell counts came from reference gene primer amplification. Profiling relied on immunoSEQ multiplex PCR, and the TCRdb table lists in-frame clones only, not all of them. That table gives V, J and clone size, and the DNA gave D and trimming. The sample consists of tens of thousands of clones, roughly 86% of them appearing once. The gene calls are TRBV20-1 and TRBJ2-7; D possibly corresponds to TRBD1 (5 bases). The clonotype comes from a man in his sixties with active or convalescent COVID-19. The sequenced sample consisted of peripheral blood. The CDR3 reads CSASHGQGSYEQYF. In DNA, the CDR3 is TGCAGTGCTAGTCATGGTCAGGGTTCCTACGAGCAGTACTTC.